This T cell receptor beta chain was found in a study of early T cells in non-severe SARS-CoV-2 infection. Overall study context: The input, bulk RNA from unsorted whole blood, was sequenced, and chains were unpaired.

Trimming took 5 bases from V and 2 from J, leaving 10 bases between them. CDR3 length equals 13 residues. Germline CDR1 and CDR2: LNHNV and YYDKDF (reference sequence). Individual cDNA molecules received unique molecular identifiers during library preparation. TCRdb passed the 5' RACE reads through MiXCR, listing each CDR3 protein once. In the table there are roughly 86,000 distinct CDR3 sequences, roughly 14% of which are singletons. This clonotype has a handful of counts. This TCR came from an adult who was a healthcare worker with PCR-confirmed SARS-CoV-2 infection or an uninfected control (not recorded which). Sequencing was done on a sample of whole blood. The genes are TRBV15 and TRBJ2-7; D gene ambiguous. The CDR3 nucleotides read TGTGCCACCAGCCCTCGGAGAACCTACGAGCAGTACGTC. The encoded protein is CATSPRRTYEQYV.